Below, 2 T cell receptor beta chains from the same sample are listed, as sequenced in a study of control samples from healthy donors and cancer patients. The data were produced by immunoSEQ multiplex PCR, yet TCRdb's version contains in-frame clones alone and is incomplete. Altogether about 120,000 clones are present, around 87% being singletons, with the ten largest covering 1% to 1.4%. The material sequenced was PBMCs. Receptor source: a woman aged 45 to 65 with colorectal cancer.

The chain links TRBV27 to TRBJ2-7, with D maybe TRBD1 (5 bases). This CDR3 is built from 14 residues. The V end was cut by 1 base, the J end by 6 bases, with 13 bases between. Germline V gene sequence: CDR1 MNHEY, CDR2 SMNVEV (reference sequence). The CDR3 loop is CASSLWQGYGEQYF. The CDR3, as DNA: TGTGCCAGCAGTTTATGGCAGGGCTATGGCGAGCAGTACTTC.

V and J are TRBV6-5 and TRBJ1-1; D is possibly TRBD1 (6 bases). V was cut by 1 base and J by 4 bases, with 10 bases left in between. Looked up from germline, CDR1 is MNHEY and CDR2 is SVGAGI. This CDR3 spans 14 amino acids. The CDR3 region is CASSYLGGSTEAFF. The CDR3 coding sequence is TGTGCCAGCAGTTACTTAGGGGGTAGCACTGAAGCTTTCTTT.